These T cell receptor beta chains were read from a single sample in a study of blood T cell repertoires in COVID-19. Some clones are missing from TCRdb's copy, which holds only in-frame ones; the method was immunoSEQ multiplex PCR. This table has roughly 500,000 clones, 75% to 90% appearing once. Sequenced: peripheral blood. The receptors were sampled from a man between 18 and 35 years old with COVID-19, enrolled during active disease. Each CDR3 is given without its conserved first and last residue. The order of the fields is V gene, CDR3 protein.

v_gene: TRBV19; CDR3aa: ASSESSYNEQF
v_gene: TRBV7-9; CDR3aa: ASSSQGVGEQF
v_gene: TRBV6-5; CDR3aa: ASMGGQGREKLF
v_gene: TRBV18; CDR3aa: ASSKQADNSPLH
v_gene: TRBV5-4; CDR3aa: ASSPASRGRGQETQY
v_gene: TRBV12-3/TRBV12-4; CDR3aa: ASLAGSYNEQF
v_gene: TRBV6-4; CDR3aa: ASSDTGGREQF
v_gene: TRBV7-6; CDR3aa: ASSSGQGVQF
v_gene: TRBV18; CDR3aa: ASSPFSGDYNEQF
v_gene: TRBV11-2; CDR3aa: ASSSQRDGELF
v_gene: TRBV5-8; CDR3aa: ASSHLAGVGELF
v_gene: TRBV7-9; CDR3aa: ASSYRTGQGLRTNEKLF
v_gene: TRBV2; CDR3aa: ASTPEANQPQH
v_gene: TRBV6-5; CDR3aa: ASSTGVDTEAF
v_gene: TRBV5-4; CDR3aa: ASSQDRTGYEQY
v_gene: TRBV2; CDR3aa: ASSALGQREETQY
v_gene: TRBV13; CDR3aa: ASSLPQIGELF
v_gene: TRBV28; CDR3aa: ASLIGGRGGVSNQPQH
v_gene: TRBV14; CDR3aa: ASSQARVINSPLH
v_gene: TRBV5-4; CDR3aa: ASSSTEGLPGNTIY
v_gene: TRBV3-1/TRBV3-2; CDR3aa: ASSPKTGKMNTEAF
v_gene: TRBV7-9; CDR3aa: ASSSPGQVSGNTIY
v_gene: TRBV6-1; CDR3aa: ASSVRGQELHYEQY
v_gene: TRBV3-1/TRBV3-2; CDR3aa: ASSPVCGVY
v_gene: TRBV5-1; CDR3aa: ASRASYPTDTQY
v_gene: TRBV4-1; CDR3aa: ASSQSGTRGPVEQF
v_gene: TRBV6-4; CDR3aa: ANPPAWGRTEAF
v_gene: TRBV24-1; CDR3aa: ATSQTGGSYNEQF
v_gene: TRBV6-1; CDR3aa: ASSEPGLSNEQF
v_gene: TRBV5-1; CDR3aa: ASRPGLAGGDNEQF
v_gene: TRBV3-1/TRBV3-2; CDR3aa: ASSRTDSYGYT
v_gene: TRBV6-5; CDR3aa: ASRTDRGPTGELF
v_gene: TRBV4-1; CDR3aa: ASTGNTGELF
v_gene: TRBV7-9; CDR3aa: ASSLGQGARPGELF
v_gene: TRBV3-1/TRBV3-2; CDR3aa: ASRGTSGGQAQY
v_gene: TRBV15; CDR3aa: ATSSSGSSYNEQF
v_gene: TRBV3-1/TRBV3-2; CDR3aa: ASSRNLGEGETQY
v_gene: TRBV30; CDR3aa: AWDRVNTEAF
v_gene: TRBV29-1; CDR3aa: SGYRQGTTGELF
v_gene: TRBV7-6; CDR3aa: ASSSGTGTDGYT
v_gene: TRBV2; CDR3aa: ASKGLAGGDTQY
v_gene: TRBV19; CDR3aa: ASSIVTGPLYEQY